This is a list of T cell receptor beta chains from one sample in a study of beta chain features in type 1 diabetes. The method was immunoSEQ multiplex PCR; TCRdb's version includes in-frame clones alone and lacks a portion of them. The top ten clones hold 0.035% to 0.055% of a sample with 360,000 or so clones, around a fifth of them seen once. The specimen sequenced was naive CD4+ T cells from blood. The receptors derive from a woman aged 18-35 years in good health. CDR3s include the opening cysteine and the closing phenylalanine or tryptophan. A D gene is named only where the DNA matches it firmly. Some rows have no size entry. The others give once, few or many, or a class for an expanded clone.

len,v_gene,abundance,d_gene,j_gene,CDR3nt,CDR3aa
15,TRBV18,NA,NA,TRBJ1-2,TGTGCCAGCTCACCCTCGAGACAAACGAACTATGGCTACACCTTC,CASSPSRQTNYGYTF
14,TRBV6-5,NA,NA,TRBJ2-7,TGTGCCAGCAGTTACGGAGGTTCCCACTACGAGCAGTACTTC,CASSYGGSHYEQYF
13,TRBV25-1,few,NA,TRBJ1-1,TGTGCCAGCATACGGAGGGAGAACACTGAAGCTTTCTTT,CASIRRENTEAFF
12,TRBV7-2,few,NA,TRBJ2-3,TGTGCCAGCAGCTTAGTGGCCGATACGCAGTATTTT,CASSLVADTQYF
13,TRBV30,NA,NA,TRBJ1-5,TGTGCCTGGAGTAGGGGCGACAATCAGCCCCAGCATTTT,CAWSRGDNQPQHF
15,TRBV9,NA,NA,TRBJ1-1,TGTGCCAGCAGCGTAGATATGAGGGGGAGCACTGAAGCTTTCTTT,CASSVDMRGSTEAFF
16,TRBV11-2,NA,TRBD2,TRBJ2-3,TGTGCCAGCAGCTTACGAGGTAGCGGGATTACAGATACGCAGTATTTT,CASSLRGSGITDTQYF
15,TRBV7-9,NA,TRBD2,TRBJ2-1,TGTGCCAGCAGCCCCTATGGGAGGGGTTACAATGAGCAGTTCTTC,CASSPYGRGYNEQFF
18,TRBV4-1,NA,NA,TRBJ2-1,TGCGCCAGCAGCCAGCCATACCTGACAGGTAGATCGCGTCATGAGCAGTTCTTC,CASSQPYLTGRSRHEQFF
13,TRBV4-1,few,NA,TRBJ1-1,TGCGCCAGCAGCCAAGTCGTGAACACTGAAGCTTTCTTT,CASSQVVNTEAFF
15,TRBV2,once,TRBD1,TRBJ1-3,TGTGCCAGCACCCCGGACAGGAGCTCTGGAAACACCATATATTTT,CASTPDRSSGNTIYF
18,TRBV7-2,few,TRBD2,TRBJ2-6,TGTGCCAGCAGCTTAGTAGCGGGGGGACCCTCTGGGGCCAACGTCCTGACTTTC,CASSLVAGGPSGANVLTF
14,TRBV6-1,NA,TRBD2,TRBJ2-7,TGTGCCAGCAGTGAAGCAAGCGGGAGCTACGAGCAGTACTTC,CASSEASGSYEQYF
14,TRBV6-5,few,NA,TRBJ2-4,TGTGCCAGCAGTCCCGGGATACTCAAAAACATTCAGTACTTC,CASSPGILKNIQYF
8,TRBV23-1,NA,NA,TRBJ2-1,TGCGCCAGCAGTACAAAGTTCTTC,CASSTKFF
15,TRBV7-9,NA,TRBD1,TRBJ1-1,TGTGCCAGCAGCCCCCAGGGGGGAGGGAACACTGAAGCTTTCTTT,CASSPQGGGNTEAFF
14,TRBV15,NA,TRBD2,TRBJ2-3,TGTGCCACCAGCACTAGCGGGAGCGGAGATACGCAGTATTTT,CATSTSGSGDTQYF
14,TRBV7-3,NA,TRBD2,TRBJ2-5,TGTGCCAGCAGCCGGCGGGGGGGCAAAGAGACCCAGTACTTC,CASSRRGGKETQYF
14,TRBV5-1,NA,NA,TRBJ1-1,TGCGCCAGCAGCGAGGGACATCGGGACACTGAAGCTTTCTTT,CASSEGHRDTEAFF
17,TRBV4-2,few,TRBD2,TRBJ2-7,TGTGCCAGCAGTCAGCGATTCGCTAGCGGGAGGGTCCACGAGCAGTACTTC,CASSQRFASGRVHEQYF
14,TRBV7-9,few,NA,TRBJ1-5,TGTGCCAGCAGCTCGGCAGGGCGCAATCAGCCCCAGCATTTT,CASSSAGRNQPQHF
13,TRBV11-3,once,NA,TRBJ1-1,TGTGCCAGCAGCCCAGGACAGAGGACTGAAGCTTTCTTT,CASSPGQRTEAFF
15,TRBV4-2,NA,NA,TRBJ2-1,TGTGCCAGCTCCTCGGCGGCCTCCTCCTACAATGAGCAGTTCTTC,CASSSAASSYNEQFF
16,TRBV11-2,few,NA,TRBJ1-2,TGTGCCAGCAGCCCGCAATGGGGCCGCCCGGGCTATGGCTACACCTTC,CASSPQWGRPGYGYTF
13,TRBV18,NA,NA,TRBJ2-1,TGTGCCAGCTCAACCCAGGGTGTTGGTGAGCAGTTCTTC,CASSTQGVGEQFF
13,TRBV6-1,NA,NA,TRBJ1-2,TGTGCCAGCAGTGTTACATCCGTCTATGGCTACACCTTC,CASSVTSVYGYTF
14,TRBV10-3,NA,TRBD1,TRBJ1-1,TGTGCCATCAGTGAGGGGACAGCGAACACTGAAGCTTTCTTT,CAISEGTANTEAFF
12,TRBV2,NA,NA,TRBJ1-5,TGTGCCAGCAGCCCGACAAGTAAGGCCCAGCATTTT,CASSPTSKAQHF
13,TRBV19,NA,NA,TRBJ2-5,TGTGCCAGTAGTATGCGGGGATCTGAGACCCAGTACTTC,CASSMRGSETQYF
15,TRBV7-3,NA,NA,TRBJ1-5,TGTGCCAGCAGCACCAAAAACGTAACAGATCAGCCCCAGCATTTT,CASSTKNVTDQPQHF
18,TRBV5-1,NA,TRBD1,TRBJ1-3,TGCGCCAGCAGCTTGGCAGGGACAGCAAATAAGGCTGGAAACACCATATATTTT,CASSLAGTANKAGNTIYF